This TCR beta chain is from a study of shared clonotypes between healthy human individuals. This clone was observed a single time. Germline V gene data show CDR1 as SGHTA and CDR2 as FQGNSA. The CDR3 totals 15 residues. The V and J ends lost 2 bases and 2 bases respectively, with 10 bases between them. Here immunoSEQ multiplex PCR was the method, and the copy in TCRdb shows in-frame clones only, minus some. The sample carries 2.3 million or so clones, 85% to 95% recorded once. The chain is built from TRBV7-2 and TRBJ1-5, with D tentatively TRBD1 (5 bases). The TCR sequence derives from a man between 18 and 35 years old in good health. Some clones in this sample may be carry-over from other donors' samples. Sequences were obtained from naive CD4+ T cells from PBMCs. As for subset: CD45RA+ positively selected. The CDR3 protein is CASSLYGDGNQPQHF. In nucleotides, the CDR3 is TGTGCCAGCAGCTTATATGGGGACGGCAATCAGCCCCAGCATTTT.